Sequencing of this TCR beta chain was carried out in a study of T cells in Graves' hyperthyroidism and ophthalmopathy. Overall study findings and caveats: Ophthalmopathy and stable hyperthyroidism were told apart by a 13 V-J model.

Amplified TCR beta CDR3 regions derived from RNA transcripts. Initially, a first-round RT-PCR of the TCR CDR3 employed the HTBI primer set. TCRdb itself ran the multiplex PCR reads through MiXCR, one entry per CDR3 protein. The repertoire holds approximately 710,000 distinct CDR3 sequences, with around 16% as singletons. The hyperthyroidism patients had all been newly diagnosed, and their disease duration was under 2 months. Their ages ranged from 18 to 65 years. For this clonotype: Its antigen is unidentified.

The CDR3 has 15 amino acids. In germline, CDR1 is SGDLS, CDR2 YYNGEE. V lost 0 bases to trimming and J lost 6 bases, with 10 bases between them. The chain is built from TRBV9 and TRBJ1-6, with TRBD1 as a possible D gene (5 bases). The sequenced sample consisted of blood. This TCR was sampled from a man in his fifties with Graves' hyperthyroidism. The CDR3 bases are TGTGCCAGCAGCGTAGAAGAGACAGCTAATTCACCCCTCCACTTT. This encodes CASSVEETANSPLHF.